This T cell receptor beta chain was captured in a study of T cell repertoires in cytomegalovirus infection. As for the study in general: The public TCR beta signatures pointed to both CMV infection and matching HLA type.

Regarding the study as a whole: The ex vivo response showed dominance by HLA-C-restricted CMV-specific TCR beta clonotypes.

This clonotype was recorded a few times. Antigen specificity is unknown. TCRdb redid the calling of the reads with MiXCR, one entry per CDR3 protein. The repertoire holds roughly 300,000 distinct CDR3 sequences, roughly a quarter seen once, with about 15% in the top ten. Germline V gives CDR1 MNHNS, CDR2 SASEGT. CDR3 size: 14 residues. The V and J ends lost 5 bases and 10 bases, in that order; junction bases with no gene match: 6. Sample: PBMCs. This chain uses TRBV6-1 with TRBJ2-1, with 12 bases lining up with TRBD2. The clonotype was recovered from a human donor in good health (CMV status not recorded). Some clones in this sample may be carry-over from other donors' samples. CDR3 residues: CASSIGTSGYEQFF. The CDR3 nucleotides are TGTGCCAGCAGTATCGGGACTAGCGGGTACGAGCAGTTCTTC.